This T cell receptor (beta chain) was sequenced for a study of T cell responses to AZD1222 COVID-19 vaccine. Study-wide results and limits: All repertoire sampling was performed exclusively after the peak T cell response. The study identified only five to seven AZD1222 recipients as seropositive at baseline. Regions 160-218 and 743-854 dominated among vaccine-associated CD4 TCRs spanning spike.

Data came from immunoSEQ multiplex PCR; TCRdb stores just in-frame clones and leaves some out. The table lists approximately 150,000 clones, 90% of them singletons. Concerning this clone itself: Its matching antigen is unknown. A read error may account for a junction end that differs from germline.

The material was peripheral blood, obtained 28 days after the second AZD1222 dose. This TCR derives from an adult who received the AZD1222 COVID-19 vaccine.

Here the CDR3 DNA reads TGTGCCAGCAGCCTAACTAGCGGCCGGTTCAATGAGCAGTTCTTC. This codes for CASSLTSGRFNEQFF. The chain uses TRBV7-3 and TRBJ2-1; 8 bases are shared with TRBD2. Germline assignment: CDR1 SGHTA and CDR2 FQGTGA. The CDR3 totals 15 residues.